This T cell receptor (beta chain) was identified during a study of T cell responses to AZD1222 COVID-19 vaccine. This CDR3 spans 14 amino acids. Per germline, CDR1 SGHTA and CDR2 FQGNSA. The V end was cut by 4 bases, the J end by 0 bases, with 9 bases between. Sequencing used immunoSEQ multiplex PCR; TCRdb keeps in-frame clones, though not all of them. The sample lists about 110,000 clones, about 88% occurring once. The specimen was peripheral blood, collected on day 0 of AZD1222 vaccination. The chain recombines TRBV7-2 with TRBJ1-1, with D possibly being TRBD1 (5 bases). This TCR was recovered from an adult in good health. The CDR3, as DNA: TGTGCCAGCAGCTCAGAGGGACTGAACACTGAAGCTTTCTTT. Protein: CASSSEGLNTEAFF.